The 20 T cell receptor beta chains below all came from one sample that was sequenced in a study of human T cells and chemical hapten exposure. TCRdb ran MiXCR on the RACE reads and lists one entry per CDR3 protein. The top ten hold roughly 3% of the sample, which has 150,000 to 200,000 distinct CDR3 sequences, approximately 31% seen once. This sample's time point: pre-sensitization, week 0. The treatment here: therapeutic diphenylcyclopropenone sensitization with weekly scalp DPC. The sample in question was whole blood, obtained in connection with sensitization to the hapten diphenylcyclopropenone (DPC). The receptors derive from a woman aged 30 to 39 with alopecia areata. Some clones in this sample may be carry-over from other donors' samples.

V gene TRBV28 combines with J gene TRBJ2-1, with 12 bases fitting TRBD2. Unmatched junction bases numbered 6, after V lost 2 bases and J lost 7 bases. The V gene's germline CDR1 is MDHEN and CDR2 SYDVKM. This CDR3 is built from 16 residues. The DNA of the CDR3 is TGTGCCAGCAGTTTAGGCCTAGCGGGGGGGCAGAATGAGCAGTTCTTC. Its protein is CASSLGLAGGQNEQFF. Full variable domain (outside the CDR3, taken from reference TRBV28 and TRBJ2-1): DVKVTQSSRYLVKRTGEKVFLECVQDMDHENMFWYRQDPGLGLRLIYFSYDVKMKEKGDIPEGYSVSREKKERFSLILESASTNQTSMYLCASSLGLAGGQNEQFFGPGTRLTVL.

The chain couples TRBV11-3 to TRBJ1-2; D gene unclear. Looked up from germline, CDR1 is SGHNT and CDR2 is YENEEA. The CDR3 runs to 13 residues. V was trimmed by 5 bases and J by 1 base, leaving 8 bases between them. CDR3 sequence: CASSREVNYGYTF. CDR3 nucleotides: TGTGCCAGCAGCCGGGAGGTTAACTATGGCTACACCTTC.

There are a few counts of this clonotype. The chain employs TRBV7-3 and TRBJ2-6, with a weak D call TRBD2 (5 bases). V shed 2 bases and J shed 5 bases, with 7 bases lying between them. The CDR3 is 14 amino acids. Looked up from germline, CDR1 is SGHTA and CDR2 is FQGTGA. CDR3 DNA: TGTGCCAGCAGCTTAGGGGAGTGGGCCAACGTCCTGACTTTC. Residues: CASSLGEWANVLTF.

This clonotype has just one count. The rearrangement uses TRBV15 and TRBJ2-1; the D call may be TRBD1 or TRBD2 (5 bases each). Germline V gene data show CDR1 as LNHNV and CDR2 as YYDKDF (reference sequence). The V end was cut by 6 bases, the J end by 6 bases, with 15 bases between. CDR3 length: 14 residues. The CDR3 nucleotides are TGTGCCACCAGGACTTGGGGGAGAAGCAATGAGCAGTTCTTC. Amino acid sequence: CATRTWGRSNEQFF. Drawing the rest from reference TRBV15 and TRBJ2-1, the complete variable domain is DAMVIQNPRYQVTQFGKPVTLSCSQTLNHNVMYWYQQKSSQAPKLLFHYYDKDFNNEADTPDNFQSRRPNTSFCFLDIRSPGLGDTAMYLCATRTWGRSNEQFFGPGTRLTVL.

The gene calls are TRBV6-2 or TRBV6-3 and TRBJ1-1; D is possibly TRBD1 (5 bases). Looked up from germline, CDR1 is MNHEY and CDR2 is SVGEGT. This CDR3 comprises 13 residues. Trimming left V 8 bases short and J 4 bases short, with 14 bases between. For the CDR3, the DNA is TGTGCCAGCGCCAGGGATAGGAGCACTGAAGCTTTCTTT. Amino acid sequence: CASARDRSTEAFF.

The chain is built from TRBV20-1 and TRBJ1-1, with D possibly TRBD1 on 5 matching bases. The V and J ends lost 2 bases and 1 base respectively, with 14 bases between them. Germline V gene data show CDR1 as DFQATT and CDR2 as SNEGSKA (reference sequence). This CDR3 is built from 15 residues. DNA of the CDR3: TGCAGTGCTAGAAAACCCAGGGAATGGAACACTGAAGCTTTCTTT. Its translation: CSARKPREWNTEAFF.

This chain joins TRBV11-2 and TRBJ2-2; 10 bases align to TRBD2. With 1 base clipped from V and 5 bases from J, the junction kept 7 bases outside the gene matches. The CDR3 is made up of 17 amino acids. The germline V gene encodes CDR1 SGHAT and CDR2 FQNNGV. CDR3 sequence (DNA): TGTGCCAGCAGCTTAGGGGCTAGCGGGAGTGTTACCGGGGAGCTGTTTTTT. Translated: CASSLGASGSVTGELFF.

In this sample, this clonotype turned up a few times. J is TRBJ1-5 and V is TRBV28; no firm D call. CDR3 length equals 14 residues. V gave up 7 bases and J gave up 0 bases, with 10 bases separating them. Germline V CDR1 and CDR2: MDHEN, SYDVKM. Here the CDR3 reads CASKYDNSNQPQHF. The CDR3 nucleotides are TGTGCCAGCAAGTATGATAATAGCAATCAGCCCCAGCATTTT.

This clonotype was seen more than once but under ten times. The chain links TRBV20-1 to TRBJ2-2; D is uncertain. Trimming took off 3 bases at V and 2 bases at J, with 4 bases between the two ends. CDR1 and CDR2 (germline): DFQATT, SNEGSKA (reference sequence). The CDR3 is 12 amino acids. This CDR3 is CSARLNTGELFF. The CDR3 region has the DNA TGCAGTGCTAGGCTCAACACCGGGGAGCTGTTTTTT.

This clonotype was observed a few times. CDR3 nucleotides: TGTGCCAGCAAACCGACAGGGTATAGCAATCAGCCCCAGCATTTT. Residues: CASKPTGYSNQPQHF. V usage is TRBV28 and J usage is TRBJ1-5; 7 bases align to TRBD1. The CDR3 consists of 15 residues. Looked up from germline, CDR1 is MDHEN and CDR2 is SYDVKM. With 7 bases clipped from V and 0 bases from J, the junction kept 6 bases outside the gene matches.

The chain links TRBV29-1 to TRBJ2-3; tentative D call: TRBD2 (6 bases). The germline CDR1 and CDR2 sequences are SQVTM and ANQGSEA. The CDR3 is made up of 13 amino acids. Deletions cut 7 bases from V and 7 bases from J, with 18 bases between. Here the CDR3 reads CSADRETGNTQYF. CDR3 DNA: TGCAGCGCCGATCGGGAGACGGGGAATACGCAGTATTTT.

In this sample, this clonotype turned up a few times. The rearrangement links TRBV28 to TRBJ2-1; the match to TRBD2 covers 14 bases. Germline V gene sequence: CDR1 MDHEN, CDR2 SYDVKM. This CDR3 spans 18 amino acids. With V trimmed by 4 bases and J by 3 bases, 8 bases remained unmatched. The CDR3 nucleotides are TGTGCCAGCAGTTCATCCGGGACTAGCGGGGGTGACTACAATGAGCAGTTCTTC. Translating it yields CASSSSGTSGGDYNEQFF.

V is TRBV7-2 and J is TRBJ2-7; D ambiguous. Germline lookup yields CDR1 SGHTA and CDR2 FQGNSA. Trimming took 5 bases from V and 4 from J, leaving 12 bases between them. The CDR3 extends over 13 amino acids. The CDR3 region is CASSRTTKYEQYF. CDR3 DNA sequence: TGTGCCAGCAGCAGAACAACTAAGTACGAGCAGTACTTC.

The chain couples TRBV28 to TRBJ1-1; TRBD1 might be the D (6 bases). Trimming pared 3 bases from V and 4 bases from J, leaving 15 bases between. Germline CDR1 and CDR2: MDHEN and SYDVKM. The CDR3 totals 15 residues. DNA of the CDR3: TGTGCCAGCAGTTTTGCGGGGGCGCGTGGCACTGAAGCTTTCTTT. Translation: CASSFAGARGTEAFF. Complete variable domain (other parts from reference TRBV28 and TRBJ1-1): DVKVTQSSRYLVKRTGEKVFLECVQDMDHENMFWYRQDPGLGLRLIYFSYDVKMKEKGDIPEGYSVSREKKERFSLILESASTNQTSMYLCASSFAGARGTEAFFGQGTRLTVV.

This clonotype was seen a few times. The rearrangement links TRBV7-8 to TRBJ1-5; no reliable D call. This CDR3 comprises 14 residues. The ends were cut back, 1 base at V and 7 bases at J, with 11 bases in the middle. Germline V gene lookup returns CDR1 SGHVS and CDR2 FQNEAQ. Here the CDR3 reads CASSLVGLWQPQHF. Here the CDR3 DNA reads TGTGCCAGCAGCTTAGTGGGCCTCTGGCAGCCCCAGCATTTT.

The CDR3, as DNA: TGTGCCAGCAGTTCCGCCCTAGCGGGAACAGATACGCAGTATTTT. This codes for CASSSALAGTDTQYF. V gene TRBV28 combines with J gene TRBJ2-3; 9 bases are a match to TRBD2. Germline trimming cut 4 bases from V and 3 bases from J; bases unmatched to any gene: 5. CDR1 MDHEN and CDR2 SYDVKM come from the germline V gene. The CDR3 spans 15 residues.

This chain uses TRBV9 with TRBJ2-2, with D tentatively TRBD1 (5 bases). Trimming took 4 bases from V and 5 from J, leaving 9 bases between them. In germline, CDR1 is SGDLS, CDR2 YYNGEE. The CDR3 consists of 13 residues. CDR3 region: CASSSTVTGELFF. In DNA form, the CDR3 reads TGTGCCAGCAGCTCGACAGTAACCGGGGAGCTGTTTTTT.

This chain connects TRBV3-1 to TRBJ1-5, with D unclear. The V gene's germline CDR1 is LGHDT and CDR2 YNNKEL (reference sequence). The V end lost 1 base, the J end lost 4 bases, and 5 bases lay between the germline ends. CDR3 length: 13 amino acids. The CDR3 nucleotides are TGTGCCAGCAGCCAAGTGGTGAATCAGCCCCAGCATTTT. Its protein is CASSQVVNQPQHF.

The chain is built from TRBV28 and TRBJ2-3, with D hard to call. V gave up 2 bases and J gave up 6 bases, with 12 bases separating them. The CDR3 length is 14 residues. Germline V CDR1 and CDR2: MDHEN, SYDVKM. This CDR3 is CASSLTGTLDTQYF. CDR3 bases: TGTGCCAGCAGTTTAACTGGCACATTGGATACGCAGTATTTT.

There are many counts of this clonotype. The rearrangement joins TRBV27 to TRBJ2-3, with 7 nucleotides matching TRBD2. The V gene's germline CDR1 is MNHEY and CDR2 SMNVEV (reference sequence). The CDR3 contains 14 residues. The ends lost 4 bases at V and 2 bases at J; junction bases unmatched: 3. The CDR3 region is CASSSTSVTDTQYF. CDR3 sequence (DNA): TGTGCCAGCAGTTCTACTAGCGTCACAGATACGCAGTATTTT.